The source of this T cell receptor (beta chain) is a study of T cell responses to AZD1222 COVID-19 vaccine. Study observations and caveats: Nearly half of spike-specific TCRs reportedly target variant regions that are unmutated in the B.1.351 and B.1.1.7 variants. The study found vaccine-associated CD4 TCRs spanning spike, dominant at 160-218 and 743-854.

The CDR3 loop spans 15 amino acids. Germline values: CDR1 SGHRS, CDR2 YFSETQ. Trimming removed 5 bases from V and 7 bases from J; junction bases left unmatched: 11. Only in-frame clones appear in the TCRdb table, and some are missing; sequencing was by immunoSEQ multiplex PCR. Of 150,000 to 200,000 clones listed, almost 95% were seen once; the top ten hold approximately 9.6%. Comments on this clone: The antigen remains unidentified.

The rearrangement links TRBV5-1 to TRBJ1-4, with 7 positions matching TRBD1. This clonotype originated in an adult in good health. The sample in question was peripheral blood, obtained on day 0 of AZD1222 vaccination. CDR3 protein: CASSSGQNEREKLFF. The CDR3 DNA reads as TGCGCCAGCAGTTCGGGACAGAACGAACGTGAAAAACTGTTTTTT. Looking up the rest from reference TRBV5-1 and TRBJ1-4 gives the full variable domain: KAGVTQTPRYLIKTRGQQVTLSCSPISGHRSVSWYQQTPGQGLQFLFEYFSETQRNKGNFPGRFSGRQFSNSRSEMNVSTLELGDSALYLCASSSGQNEREKLFFGSGTQLSVL.